This T cell receptor beta chain was identified during a study of T cells after yellow fever vaccination (dated by TCRdb to the late 2010s). Turning to the overall study: The SMART-Seq v4 Ultra Low Input RNA kit was used to prepare libraries from fractions with low cell numbers. Blood was drawn at multiple timepoints before and after primary and secondary immunization, with bulk PBMC replicates and cell subsets isolated. To follow T-cell clones before and after primary and booster YFV17D yellow fever vaccination, bulk TCR alpha and beta repertoires were sequenced over time. Two healthy male donors, one aged 18 to 30 and one aged 30 to 40 years, were included in the cohort.

Results and caveats for the whole study, not just this receptor: A small fraction of clonotypes showed up in both the CD4 and CD8 compartments, probably as a result of convergent recombination. Compared with the primary T-cell response, the secondary T-cell response was weaker but faster, peaking on day 5 rather than day 15. Only a couple of donors were included in the study, so the extent to which the findings can be generalized is limited. FACS-sorted repertoires could contain abundant contaminating clonotypes from the bulk population, so computational filtering was required. After the booster, most clones that had expanded after primary vaccination were detected again (nearly 98% of CD4 and 88% of CD8), suggesting broad maintenance of memory.

Taken with the paper, the label for treatment or condition translates to: live attenuated yellow fever vaccine strain. A standard Ficoll-Paque protocol was used to isolate PBMCs from peripheral blood. Dynabeads CD4 and CD8 positive selection kits were used to isolate CD4 and CD8 T-cell fractions. RNA was extracted with TriZol from bulk PBMCs, CD4 and CD8 fractions, and dextramer-positive and dextramer-negative fractions. V lost 1 base and J lost 5 bases; the stretch between them is 14 bases long. CDR1 and CDR2 (LGHNA, YSLEER) derive from the germline V gene. From the cysteine up to the phenylalanine, the CDR3 has a length of 16 residues. Only the CDR3 DNA is retained, 48 bases long and in frame from the first base. This clonotype has more than one count but fewer than ten. No antigen is known for it. No base-level quality is on record; no much larger clone is a single base apart. TCR cDNA was made using 5'RACE template switching, a step that added a universal primer site and unique molecular identifiers. Priming of cDNA synthesis was performed from both the TCR alpha and TCR beta constant segments. Library amplification used two PCR steps, and the second PCR step added sample barcodes and sequencing adapters. Libraries were sequenced on Illumina HiSeq 2500 (2x100 bp) or NovaSeq (2x150 bp). Concerning the study's data processing: Demultiplexing of reads and collapsing into UMI consensus sequences were performed with MIGEC, and V(D)J alignment was carried out with MiXCR. Vaccine-responding clonotypes were identified with edgeR using replicate PBMC samples, with FDR below 0.01 and a log2 fold change above 5 up to day 15 being required. Each bulk clonotype received a CD4 or CD8 identity based on whether the sequenced CD4 or CD8 repertoire contained that clonotype at higher abundance. In-frame beta chains were kept once TCRdb had trimmed the public reads at Q25 with fastp and called clones with MiXCR. CDR3 protein sequences are deduplicated, and each keeps its most common genes and DNA. TCRdb, not the authors, supplied the V and J calls. The sample table lists 150,000 to 200,000 distinct CDR3 sequences, 5.5% to 7.5% of them with a count of one. The top ten hold roughly 2.5% of the sample.

This chain is built from TRBV4-3 and TRBJ1-4; the D gene cannot be named for sure. The receptor was isolated from a man between 18 and 35 years old who received the YFV17D yellow fever vaccine. Sequencing was performed on CD4+ T cells sorted from PBMCs, taken roughly 5 days after the first yellow fever vaccination. The CDR3 protein sequence reads: CASSQGVRGFNEKLFF. DNA sequence: TGCGCCAGCAGCCAAGGGGTTCGTGGTTTCAATGAAAAACTGTTTTTT.